This T cell receptor beta chain was retrieved from a study of vaccination effects on CD4 cells after COVID-19. In the ViraFEST assay, antigen-specific CD4+ clonotypes were identified by expansion after peptide-pool stimulation. At the end of roughly 9 days of culture, CD4+ T cells were isolated. Vaccine recipients lacked prior SARS-CoV-2 infection and had negative nucleocapsid antibodies. Every well got fewer than 2.5 million PBMC, which were grown with around 9.2 IU/ml IL-2 and around 10 ug/ml peptides. Researchers swapped half the medium for IL-2 medium on both days 3 and 7. The CDR3 extends over 16 amino acids. The germline V and J ends were trimmed by 2 bases and 6 bases, with 15 bases remaining between them. Germline V gives CDR1 SGHRS, CDR2 YFSETQ. The repertoire was sequenced with immunoSEQ multiplex PCR; TCRdb's copy has only in-frame clones and lacks some. This repertoire shows roughly 76,000 clones, roughly 80% found once; its top ten account for 1.5% to 2%.

Whole-study results and caveats: By a late point after vaccination, infection- and vaccine-induced clones had shrunk markedly through clonal contraction.

Turning to this clone: Its antigen remains unknown.

This chain uses TRBV5-1 with TRBJ1-6; D is ambiguous. This TCR was recovered from a human donor who received a COVID-19 vaccine. This sample comprised CD4+ T cells from PBMCs cultured with HCoV-229E spike peptides, obtained before COVID-19 vaccination. CDR3 in amino acids: CASSLKTGASNSPLHF. CDR3 DNA sequence: TGCGCCAGCAGCTTAAAGACTGGAGCGAGTAATTCACCCCTCCACTTT.